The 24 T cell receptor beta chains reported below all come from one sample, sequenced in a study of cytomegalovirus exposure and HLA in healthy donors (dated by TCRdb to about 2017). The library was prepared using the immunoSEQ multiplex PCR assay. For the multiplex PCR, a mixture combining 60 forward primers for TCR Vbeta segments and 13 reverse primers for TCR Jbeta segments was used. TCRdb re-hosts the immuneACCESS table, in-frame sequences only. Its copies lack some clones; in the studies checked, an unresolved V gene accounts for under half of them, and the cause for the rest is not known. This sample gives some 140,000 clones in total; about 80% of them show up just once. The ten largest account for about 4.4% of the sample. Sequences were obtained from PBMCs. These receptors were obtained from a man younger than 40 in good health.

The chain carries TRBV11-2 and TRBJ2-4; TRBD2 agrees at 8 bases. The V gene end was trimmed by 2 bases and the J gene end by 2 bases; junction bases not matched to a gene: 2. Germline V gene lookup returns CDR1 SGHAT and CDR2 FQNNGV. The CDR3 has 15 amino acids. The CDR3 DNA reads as TGTGCCAGCAGCTTACTAGCGGGCACCAAAAACATTCAGTACTTC. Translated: CASSLLAGTKNIQYF. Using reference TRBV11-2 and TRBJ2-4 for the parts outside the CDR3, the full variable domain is EAGVAQSPRYKIIEKRQSVAFWCNPISGHATLYWYQQILGQGPKLLIQFQNNGVVDDSQLPKDRFSAERLKGVDSTLKIQPAKLEDSAVYLCASSLLAGTKNIQYFGAGTRLSVL.

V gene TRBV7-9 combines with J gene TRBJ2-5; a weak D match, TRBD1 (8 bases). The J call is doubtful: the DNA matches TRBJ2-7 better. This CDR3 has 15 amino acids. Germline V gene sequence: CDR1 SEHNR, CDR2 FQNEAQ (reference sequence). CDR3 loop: CASSPTGGLFYEQYF. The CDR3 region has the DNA TGTGCCAGCAGCCCAACAGGGGGACTATTCTACGAGCAGTACTTC.

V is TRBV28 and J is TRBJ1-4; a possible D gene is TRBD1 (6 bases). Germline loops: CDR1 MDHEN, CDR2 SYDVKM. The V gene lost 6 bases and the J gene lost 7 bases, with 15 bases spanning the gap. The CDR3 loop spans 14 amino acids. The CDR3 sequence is CASSVGGRGEKLFF. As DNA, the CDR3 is TGTGCCAGCAGCGTCGGGGGGCGCGGTGAAAAACTGTTTTTT.

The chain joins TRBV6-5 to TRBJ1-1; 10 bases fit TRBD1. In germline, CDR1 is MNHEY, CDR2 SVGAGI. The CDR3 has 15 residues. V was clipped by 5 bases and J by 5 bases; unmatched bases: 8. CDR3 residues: CASSKTGGGYTEAFF. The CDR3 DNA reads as TGTGCCAGCAGTAAGACAGGGGGCGGGTATACTGAAGCTTTCTTT.

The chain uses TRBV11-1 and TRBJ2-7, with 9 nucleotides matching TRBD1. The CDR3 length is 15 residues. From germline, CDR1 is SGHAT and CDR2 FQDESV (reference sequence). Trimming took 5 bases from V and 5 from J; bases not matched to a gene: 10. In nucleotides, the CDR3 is TGTGCCAGCAGCCCAGACCGGGACAGGGATCACGAGCAGTACTTC. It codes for CASSPDRDRDHEQYF.

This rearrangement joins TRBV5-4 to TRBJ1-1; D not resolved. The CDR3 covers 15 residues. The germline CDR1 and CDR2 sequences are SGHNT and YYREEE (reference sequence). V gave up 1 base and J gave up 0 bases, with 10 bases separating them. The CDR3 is CASSLRGEMNTEAFF. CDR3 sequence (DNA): TGTGCCAGCAGCTTGCGGGGTGAAATGAACACTGAAGCTTTCTTT.

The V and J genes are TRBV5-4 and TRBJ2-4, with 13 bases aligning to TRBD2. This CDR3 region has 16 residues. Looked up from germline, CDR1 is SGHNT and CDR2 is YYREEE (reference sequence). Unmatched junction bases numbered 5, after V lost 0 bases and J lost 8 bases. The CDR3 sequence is CASSLGTSGSRDIQYF. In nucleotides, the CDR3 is TGTGCCAGCAGCTTGGGGACTAGCGGGAGTCGGGACATTCAGTACTTC.

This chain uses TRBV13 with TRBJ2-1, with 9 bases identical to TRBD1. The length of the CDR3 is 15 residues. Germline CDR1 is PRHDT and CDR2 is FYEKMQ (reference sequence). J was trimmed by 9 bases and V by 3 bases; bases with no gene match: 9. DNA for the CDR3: TGTGCCAGCAGCTTGGGGACAGGGAGATCTGGTGAGCAGTTCTTC. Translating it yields CASSLGTGRSGEQFF.

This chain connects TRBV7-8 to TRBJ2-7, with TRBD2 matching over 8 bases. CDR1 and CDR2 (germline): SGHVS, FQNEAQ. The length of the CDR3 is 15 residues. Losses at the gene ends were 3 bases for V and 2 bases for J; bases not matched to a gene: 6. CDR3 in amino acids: CASSFGAGEAYEQYF. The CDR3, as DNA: TGTGCCAGCAGCTTCGGAGCGGGAGAGGCCTACGAGCAGTACTTC.

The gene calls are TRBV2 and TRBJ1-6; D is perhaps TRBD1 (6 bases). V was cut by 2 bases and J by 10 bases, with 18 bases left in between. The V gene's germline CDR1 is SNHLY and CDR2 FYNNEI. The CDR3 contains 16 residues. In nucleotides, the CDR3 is TGTGCCAGCAGTGAAAAACGGGGGGCGATCGGATCACCCCTCCACTTT. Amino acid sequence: CASSEKRGAIGSPLHF. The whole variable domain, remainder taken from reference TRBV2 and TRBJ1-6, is EPEVTQTPSHQVTQMGQEVILRCVPISNHLYFYWYRQILGQKVEFLVSFYNNEISEKSEIFDDQFSVERPDGSNFTLKIRSTKLEDSAMYFCASSEKRGAIGSPLHFGNGTRLTVT.

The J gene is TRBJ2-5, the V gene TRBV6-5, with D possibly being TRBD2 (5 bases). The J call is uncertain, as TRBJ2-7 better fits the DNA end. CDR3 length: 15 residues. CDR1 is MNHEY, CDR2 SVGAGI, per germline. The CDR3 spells CASSYRRTPSYEQYF. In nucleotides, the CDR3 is TGTGCCAGCAGTTATCGGAGGACCCCCTCCTACGAGCAGTACTTC.

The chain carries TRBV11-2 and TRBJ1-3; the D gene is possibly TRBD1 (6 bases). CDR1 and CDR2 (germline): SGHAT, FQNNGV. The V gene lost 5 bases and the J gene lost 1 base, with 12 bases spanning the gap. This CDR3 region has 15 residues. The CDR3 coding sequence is TGTGCCAGCAGCCGAACCAGGGGTTCTGGAAACACCATATATTTT. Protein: CASSRTRGSGNTIYF.

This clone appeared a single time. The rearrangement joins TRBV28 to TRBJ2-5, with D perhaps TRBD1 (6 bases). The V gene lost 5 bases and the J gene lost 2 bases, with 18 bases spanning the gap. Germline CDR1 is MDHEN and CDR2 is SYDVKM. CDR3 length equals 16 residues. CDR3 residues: CASSHREGVGQETQYF. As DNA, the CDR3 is TGTGCCAGCAGTCATCGCGAGGGGGTGGGACAAGAGACCCAGTACTTC.

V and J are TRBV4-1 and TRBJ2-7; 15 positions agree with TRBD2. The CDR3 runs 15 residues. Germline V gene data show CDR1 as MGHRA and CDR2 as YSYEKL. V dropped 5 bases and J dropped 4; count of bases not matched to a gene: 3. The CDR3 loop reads CASSSGLAGGYEQYF. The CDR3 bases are TGCGCCAGCAGCTCCGGACTAGCGGGAGGGTACGAGCAGTACTTC.

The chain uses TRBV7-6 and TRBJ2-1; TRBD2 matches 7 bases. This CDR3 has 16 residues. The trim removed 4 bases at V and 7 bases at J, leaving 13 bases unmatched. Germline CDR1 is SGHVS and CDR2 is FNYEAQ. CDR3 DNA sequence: TGTGCCAGCAGCTCATCCCGGGGGAGGGCCGGGAATGAGCAGTTCTTC. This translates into CASSSSRGRAGNEQFF.

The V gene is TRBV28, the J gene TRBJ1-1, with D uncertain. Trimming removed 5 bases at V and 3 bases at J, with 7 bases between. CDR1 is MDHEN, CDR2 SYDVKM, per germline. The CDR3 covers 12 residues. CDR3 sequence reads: CASSPRDTEAFF. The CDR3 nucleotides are TGTGCCAGCAGTCCACGGGACACTGAAGCTTTCTTT.

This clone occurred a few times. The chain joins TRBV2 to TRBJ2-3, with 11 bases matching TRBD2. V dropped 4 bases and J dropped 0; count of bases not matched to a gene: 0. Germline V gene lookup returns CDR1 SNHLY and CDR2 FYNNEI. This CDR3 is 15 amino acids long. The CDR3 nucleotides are TGTGCCAGCAGTGGACTAGCGGGAAGCACAGATACGCAGTATTTT. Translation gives CASSGLAGSTDTQYF.

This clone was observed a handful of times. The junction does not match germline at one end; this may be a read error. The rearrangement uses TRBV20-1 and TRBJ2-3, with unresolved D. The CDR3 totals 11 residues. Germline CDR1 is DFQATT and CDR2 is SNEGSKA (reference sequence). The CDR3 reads CSARAQGNAVF. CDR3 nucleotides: TGCAGTGCTAGAGCCCAAGGTAACGCGGTTTTT.

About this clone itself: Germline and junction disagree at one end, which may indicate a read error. CDR3 nucleotide sequence: TGTTCCAGCAGTCGACTTTACGGGGACCAAGAGACCCAGTACTTC. Translated, it gives CSSSRLYGDQETQYF. The chain links TRBV7-9 to TRBJ2-5; D might be TRBD2 (5 bases). This CDR3 has 15 residues. Germline V gene lookup returns CDR1 SEHNR and CDR2 FQNEAQ (reference sequence).

The CDR3 spells CASSLAWTSGNTGELFF. CDR3 DNA sequence: TGCGCCAGCAGCTTGGCCTGGACTAGCGGAAACACCGGGGAGCTGTTTTTT. V is TRBV5-1 and J is TRBJ2-2; 10 positions match TRBD2. J gave up 2 bases and V 0 bases, and 4 bases lay outside the gene matches. This CDR3 contains 17 residues. Germline values: CDR1 SGHRS, CDR2 YFSETQ.

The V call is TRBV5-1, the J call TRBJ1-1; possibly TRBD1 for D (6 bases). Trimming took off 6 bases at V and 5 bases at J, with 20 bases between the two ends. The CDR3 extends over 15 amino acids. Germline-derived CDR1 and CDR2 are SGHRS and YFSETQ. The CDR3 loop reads CASTQQGLRVTEAFF. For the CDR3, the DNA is TGCGCCAGCACCCAACAGGGTTTGAGGGTAACTGAAGCTTTCTTT. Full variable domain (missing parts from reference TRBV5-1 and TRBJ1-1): KAGVTQTPRYLIKTRGQQVTLSCSPISGHRSVSWYQQTPGQGLQFLFEYFSETQRNKGNFPGRFSGRQFSNSRSEMNVSTLELGDSALYLCASTQQGLRVTEAFFGQGTRLTVV.

The CDR3 DNA reads as TGTGCCAGCAGCTTAGAATCGGAGGCCGGCAGGACCCAGTACTTC. Translation gives CASSLESEAGRTQYF. The J gene is TRBJ2-5, the V gene TRBV11-2, with D tentatively TRBD2 (5 bases). CDR3 length equals 15 residues. V was cut by 0 bases and J by 7 bases, with 15 bases left in between. Looked up from germline, CDR1 is SGHAT and CDR2 is FQNNGV.

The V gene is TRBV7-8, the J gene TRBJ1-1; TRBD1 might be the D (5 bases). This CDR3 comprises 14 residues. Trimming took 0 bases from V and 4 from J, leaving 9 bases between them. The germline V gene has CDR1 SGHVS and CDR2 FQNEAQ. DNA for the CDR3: TGTGCCAGCAGCTTAGCAGGGGTGGGCACTGAAGCTTTCTTT. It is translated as CASSLAGVGTEAFF. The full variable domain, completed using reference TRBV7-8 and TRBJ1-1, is GAGVSQSPRYKVAKRGQDVALRCDPISGHVSLFWYQQALGQGPEFLTYFQNEAQLDKSGLPSDRFFAERPEGSVSTLKIQRTQQEDSAVYLCASSLAGVGTEAFFGQGTRLTVV.

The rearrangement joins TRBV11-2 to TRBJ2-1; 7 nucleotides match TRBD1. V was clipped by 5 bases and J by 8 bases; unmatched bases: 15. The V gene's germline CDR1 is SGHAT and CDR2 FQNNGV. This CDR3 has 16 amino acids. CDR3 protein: CASSLLQGITLDEQFF. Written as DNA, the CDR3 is TGTGCCAGCAGCCTACTACAGGGGATTACACTGGATGAGCAGTTCTTC.